Listed here are 13 T cell receptor beta chains from one sample, sequenced in a study of monozygotic twins with inflammatory bowel disease (dated by TCRdb to 2018 to 2020). The receptor library was made with 5' RACE. The sequencer was an Illumina HiSeq 2500. With the reads reprocessed by TCRdb, a single entry stands for each CDR3 protein sequence and no DNA is reported. This sample's clone table shows 350,000 to 550,000 distinct CDR3 sequences. Jointly, the top ten make up more than 2% of the sample. The sample was blood. The source is a human donor with ulcerative colitis or Crohn's disease, or a healthy co-twin of an affected twin (not recorded which).

This rearrangement joins TRBV6-1 to TRBJ2-7. The germline CDR1 and CDR2 sequences are MNHNS and SASEGT. The CDR3 runs to 13 residues. The CDR3 spells CASSEEVSYEQYF.

The chain's CDR3 is CASSLGDTATNKKLFF. The J gene is TRBJ1-4, the V gene TRBV5-1. From germline, CDR1 is SGHRS and CDR2 YFSETQ. The CDR3 length is 16 residues.

The CDR3 is CASSGTGRGYGYTF. The chain uses TRBV19 and TRBJ1-2; lacking DNA, the TRBD1 call made by TCRdb goes unchecked. Germline CDR1 reads LNHDA; CDR2 reads SQIVND (reference sequence). CDR3 length: 14 amino acids.

The genes are TRBV6-2 or TRBV6-3 and TRBJ2-1. The CDR3 totals 15 residues. Germline V gene sequence: CDR1 MNHEY, CDR2 SVGEGT. The CDR3 loop is CASSRRWSFDNEQFF.

The chain carries TRBV4-1 and TRBJ2-1; lacking DNA, the TRBD1 call made by TCRdb goes unchecked. The CDR3 totals 15 residues. Germline V gene data show CDR1 as MGHRA and CDR2 as YSYEKL. This CDR3 is CASSHGVGRSNEQFF.

The chain is built from TRBV7-9 and TRBJ2-5; TCRdb gives TRBD2 as the D gene, but with no DNA this cannot be confirmed. This CDR3 has 16 amino acids. The germline gives CDR1 SEHNR, CDR2 FQNEAQ (reference sequence). The CDR3 sequence is CASSPATGTSGETQYF.

This chain links TRBV6-1 with TRBJ2-1. CDR3 length equals 14 residues. Germline CDR1 MNHNS, CDR2 SASEGT. Here the CDR3 reads CASWSVLSRNEQFF.

The V and J genes are TRBV5-1 and TRBJ2-1. CDR3 length: 14 residues. CDR1 and CDR2 from the germline V gene are SGHRS and YFSETQ. Here the CDR3 reads CASSLIPEGWEQFF.

The rearrangement joins TRBV5-1 to TRBJ2-1; TCRdb picks TRBD2, but there is no DNA to check that call. There are 16 residues in the CDR3. Germline V gene lookup returns CDR1 SGHRS and CDR2 YFSETQ. The CDR3 loop is CASSLARASGSGEQFF.

The chain is built from TRBV6-1 and TRBJ2-5; TCRdb's D call, TRBD2, is unchecked because there is no DNA. The CDR3 runs to 16 residues. Germline CDR1 reads MNHNS; CDR2 reads SASEGT. CDR3 protein: CASRRGGTGPAETQYF.

The chain joins TRBV7-3 to TRBJ2-2; TCRdb outputs TRBD1, but without DNA this stays unchecked. The germline V gene encodes CDR1 SGHTA and CDR2 FQGTGA. The CDR3 sequence is 15 residues long. CDR3 amino acids: CASTPSWVGTGELFF.

This chain links TRBV6-4 with TRBJ2-3; no DNA is available, so the TRBD1 call from TCRdb remains unchecked. There are 15 residues in the CDR3. CDR1 is MRHNA, CDR2 SNTAGT, per germline. The CDR3 protein is CASSDGGGNTDTQYF.

The rearrangement uses TRBV6-2 or TRBV6-3 and TRBJ1-1; TCRdb selects TRBD1, and the lack of DNA leaves this call unchecked. The CDR3 is 14 residues long. Germline loops: CDR1 MNHEY, CDR2 SVGEGT. CDR3 sequence reads: CASSRSREGNEAFF.